Reported below is one T cell receptor (beta chain). This sample was taken from a study of T cell responses to AZD1222 COVID-19 vaccine. Sequenced by immunoSEQ multiplex PCR; TCRdb stores in-frame clones only, minus some. The table lists 150,000 to 200,000 clones, about 92% of them singletons, with 10% in the top ten. CDR1 and CDR2 from the germline V gene are MNHEY and SMNVEV (reference sequence). V shed 5 bases and J 4 bases; nucleotides not matched to a gene: 7. CDR3 length: 14 amino acids. This TCR was recovered from an adult in good health. Specimen: peripheral blood, collected on day 0 of AZD1222 vaccination. The chain is built from TRBV27 and TRBJ1-2; TRBD1 aligns across 7 bases. In nucleotides, the CDR3 is TGTGCCAGCAGTCCATCGGGACAGAGCTATGGCTACACCTTC. Translation gives CASSPSGQSYGYTF.